Presented here are 8 T cell receptor beta chains from one specimen sequenced in a study of CD8+ T cells in alopecia areata. The authors extracted RNA and reverse transcribed it into cDNA as the sequencing template. Some clones are missing from TCRdb's copy, which holds only in-frame ones; the method was immunoSEQ multiplex PCR. The table lists fewer than 200,000 clones, less than 80% of them singletons. The sequenced sample was CD8+ T cells sorted from blood, obtained at week 0. The receptor source for this set is a human donor with alopecia areata.

CDR3 protein: CASSPEGADTQYF. The DNA of the CDR3 is TGTGCCAGCAGCCCTGAGGGGGCAGATACGCAGTATTTT. This chain links TRBV13 with TRBJ2-3, with D possibly TRBD1 on 6 matching bases. Trimming stripped 5 bases from V and 4 bases from J, with 10 bases between. Germline V lookup: CDR1 PRHDT, CDR2 FYEKMQ (reference sequence). CDR3 size: 13 residues.

This chain joins TRBV18 and TRBJ2-1, with D possibly being TRBD2 (6 bases). Between the trimmed V and J ends, which lost 4 bases and 8 bases, there was a span of 18 bases. Germline assignment: CDR1 KGHSH and CDR2 LQKENI. CDR3 length equals 15 residues. CDR3 in amino acids: CASSLGDQRRDEQFF. For the CDR3, the DNA is TGTGCCAGCTCACTCGGAGATCAGAGGAGGGATGAGCAGTTCTTC. Based on the CDR3 plus reference TRBV18 and TRBJ2-1, the full variable domain is NAGVMQNPRHLVRRRGQEARLRCSPMKGHSHVYWYRQLPEEGLKFMVYLQKENIIDESGMPKERFSAEFPKEGPSILRIQQVVRGDSAAYFCASSLGDQRRDEQFFGPGTRLTVL.

In nucleotides, the CDR3 is TGTGCCAGCAGCTTAGGAGGGCCAGGGGGCGGTTACCAGCCCCAGCATTTT. Translated: CASSLGGPGGGYQPQHF. V gene TRBV7-8 combines with J gene TRBJ1-5; TRBD1 aligns across 8 bases. Germline CDR1 reads SGHVS; CDR2 reads FQNEAQ. The CDR3 contains 17 residues. The V gene end was trimmed by 1 base and the J gene end by 7 bases; junction bases not matched to a gene: 12.

CDR3 bases: TGTGCCAGCAGTTCTACTAGGGGTTGGACCGGGGAGCTGTTTTTT. Residues: CASSSTRGWTGELFF. The chain uses TRBV27 and TRBJ2-2, with D perhaps assigned TRBD1 or TRBD2 (5 bases each). V lost 4 bases to trimming and J lost 5 bases, with 14 bases between them. The germline gives CDR1 MNHEY, CDR2 SMNVEV (reference sequence). The CDR3 sequence is 15 residues long.

This clone was counted only a few times. The V call is TRBV7-9, the J call TRBJ2-3; D ambiguous. Germline lookup yields CDR1 SEHNR and CDR2 FQNEAQ (reference sequence). The V and J ends lost 4 bases and 4 bases respectively, with 24 bases between them. The CDR3 loop spans 18 amino acids. CDR3 region: CASSSINHDISGPDTQYF. Written as DNA, the CDR3 is TGTGCCAGCAGCTCCATAAACCATGACATAAGTGGTCCAGATACGCAGTATTTT.

V usage is TRBV9 and J usage is TRBJ2-3; D gene unclear. The CDR3 loop spans 14 amino acids. Germline-derived CDR1 and CDR2 are SGDLS and YYNGEE. The germline V and J ends were trimmed by 0 bases and 0 bases, with 5 bases remaining between them. The CDR3 here is CASSVGQSTDTQYF. The DNA of the CDR3 is TGTGCCAGCAGCGTAGGTCAGAGCACAGATACGCAGTATTTT.

The chain is built from TRBV19 and TRBJ2-1; D is tentatively TRBD1 or TRBD2 (5 bases each). The CDR3 runs to 14 residues. Germline assignment: CDR1 LNHDA and CDR2 SQIVND (reference sequence). Trimming removed 5 bases from V and 7 bases from J, with 15 bases in between. In DNA, the CDR3 is TGTGCCAGTAGTTGGGGGTCTCTTGGAAATGAGCAGTTCTTC. Its translation: CASSWGSLGNEQFF.

The chain uses TRBV27 and TRBJ1-4; 7 bases align to TRBD1. The V gene's germline CDR1 is MNHEY and CDR2 SMNVEV (reference sequence). The V segment lost 5 bases and the J segment 7 bases; nucleotides outside the gene matches: 7. The CDR3 is 14 residues long. CDR3: CASSRGGFGEKLFF. CDR3 bases: TGTGCCAGCAGTCGAGGGGGCTTCGGTGAAAAACTGTTTTTT.